This T cell receptor (beta chain) was identified in a study of Ad26.COV2.S vaccination and SARS-CoV-2 variants. Stated treatment: some 20 received Ad26.COV2.S at low or high dose, single or two shots; 5 received placebo; per-sample allocation not given. Specimens were obtained on day 63 following the first vaccine or placebo injection. Comment on this clone: The sample carries other DNA sequences with the same CDR3.

Assay: immunoSEQ multiplex PCR; the TCRdb copy retains only in-frame clones and omits some. This sample yields hundreds of thousands of clones, of which about nine tenths are seen a single time; about 3.4% belongs to the top ten. The junction had 2 bases not matched to a gene; V was cut back by 0 bases and J by 4 bases. The CDR3 covers 15 residues. Germline V CDR1 and CDR2: MRHNA, SNTAGT. Specimen: peripheral blood, collected in a trial of Ad26.COV2.S vaccine versus placebo. The origin of this receptor is a person aged 18 to 65 who received the Ad26.COV2.S COVID-19 vaccine or a placebo. The chain combines TRBV6-4 with TRBJ2-3; TRBD2 agrees at 9 bases. In DNA form, the CDR3 reads TGTGCCAGCAGTGACTCTAGCGGGGGTGCAGATACGCAGTATTTT. It codes for CASSDSSGGADTQYF.